A selection of T cell receptor beta chains follows, all from one sample in a study of blood T cell repertoires in COVID-19. The repertoire was sequenced with immunoSEQ multiplex PCR; TCRdb's copy has only in-frame clones and lacks some. The top ten clones hold approximately 3.4% of a sample with more than 85,000 clones, about 88% of them seen once. Sequences were obtained from peripheral blood. The source of these receptors is a woman in her fifties or sixties with acute or convalescent COVID-19. The CDR3 runs from the conserved cysteine through the conserved F or W. D genes are given only for firm matches. Size values are once, few and many counts, or a class for expanded clones, and some rows have none.

d_gene,len,abundance,v_gene,j_gene,CDR3nt,CDR3aa
-,19,few,TRBV27,TRBJ1-2,TGTGCCAGCAGTTTATTTGGGCCCCCTCCCTGGGGGAGGCACTATGGCTACACCTTC,CASSLFGPPPWGRHYGYTF
-,14,-,TRBV30,TRBJ1-6,TGTGCCTGGAGTGTTGACAAAAATAATTCACCCCTCCACTTT,CAWSVDKNNSPLHF
-,16,once,TRBV7-9,TRBJ2-2,TGTGCCAGCAGCCGCCAGGGACTGGCGAACACCGGGGAGCTGTTTTTT,CASSRQGLANTGELFF
TRBD1,16,-,TRBV3-1/TRBV3-2,TRBJ2-4,TGTGCCAGCAGCCCGGGACAGGAGTTAGCCAAAAACATTCAGTACTTC,CASSPGQELAKNIQYF
TRBD1,14,-,TRBV27,TRBJ1-2,TGTGCCAGCAGAGAAACAGGGGGAATTGATGGCTACACCTTC,CASRETGGIDGYTF
TRBD2,15,-,TRBV10-3,TRBJ2-5,TGTGCCATCAGTGAGCCAGCGGGGAGGGAAGAGACCCAGTACTTC,CAISEPAGREETQYF
TRBD1,15,-,TRBV5-4,TRBJ1-1,TGTGCCAGCAGCTTGACAGGGGCTAACAATCGGGAAGCTTTCTTT,CASSLTGANNREAFF
TRBD1,14,-,TRBV27,TRBJ1-6,TGTGCCAGCAGAACAGGGGGGCATAATTCACCCCTCCACTTT,CASRTGGHNSPLHF
TRBD2,15,-,TRBV5-1,TRBJ2-3,TGCGCCAGCAGCCATACTAGCGGGAGCGTGGATACGCAGTATTTT,CASSHTSGSVDTQYF
TRBD1,15,-,TRBV5-6,TRBJ1-2,TGTGCCAGCAGCATCGCCAGGACAGGAGACTATGGCTACACCTTC,CASSIARTGDYGYTF
-,14,-,TRBV19,TRBJ2-3,TGTGCCAGTAGAGGTGGACAGTCCACAGATACGCAGTATTTT,CASRGGQSTDTQYF
-,15,-,TRBV27,TRBJ1-2,TGTGCCAGCAGTTTCGGGGGAGTCGCTAACTATGGCTACACCTTC,CASSFGGVANYGYTF
-,15,-,TRBV19,TRBJ2-7,TGTGCCAGTAGTATGCAACCAGGGATATTCTACGAGCAGTACTTC,CASSMQPGIFYEQYF
TRBD2,15,few,TRBV14,TRBJ2-1,TGTGCCAGCAGCCACCTTAGCGGGAGGTTCAATGAGCAGTTCTTC,CASSHLSGRFNEQFF
TRBD2,13,-,TRBV10-2,TRBJ2-3,TGCGCCAGCAGGACTAGCGGGACAGATACGCAGTATTTT,CASRTSGTDTQYF
TRBD1,13,-,TRBV18,TRBJ1-1,TGTGCCAGCTCGTATACAGGGGACACTGAAGCTTTCTTT,CASSYTGDTEAFF
TRBD2,15,-,TRBV6-5,TRBJ2-2,TGTGCCAGCAGCCCGAGGACTAGCGGGGGCGGGGAGCTGTTTTTT,CASSPRTSGGGELFF
TRBD1,15,-,TRBV5-1,TRBJ2-2,TGCGCCAGCAGCTTCGACAGGGCCGGGGCCGGGGAGCTGTTTTTT,CASSFDRAGAGELFF
-,12,-,TRBV18,TRBJ2-7,TGTGCCAGCTCCCCACAGGAGTACGAGCAGTACTTC,CASSPQEYEQYF
TRBD1,19,few,TRBV16,TRBJ2-6,TGTGCCAGCAGCCTCAAGGGACAGGGAGGTCCCTCTGGGGCCAACGTCCTGACTTTC,CASSLKGQGGPSGANVLTF
-,15,-,TRBV5-8,TRBJ2-1,TGTGCCAGCAGCTTAGCGCAATACGTCTACAATGAGCAGTTCTTC,CASSLAQYVYNEQFF
-,16,-,TRBV19,TRBJ1-2,TGTGCCAGTAGTCCGCAGACAGTTCCTAGAGGCTATGGCTACACCTTC,CASSPQTVPRGYGYTF
TRBD1,15,-,TRBV7-9,TRBJ1-2,TGTGCCAGCAGCCTGGGGACAGGGGGCGCTTTTGGCTACACCTTC,CASSLGTGGAFGYTF